The 16 T cell receptor beta chains below all came from one sample that was sequenced in a study of blood T cell repertoires in COVID-19. TCRdb's table, derived via immunoSEQ multiplex PCR, lists solely in-frame clones and lacks some. Here the sample spans approximately 250,000 clones, roughly 91% being singletons. Specimen: PBMCs or T cells enriched from blood (not recorded which). The receptor source for this set is a woman in her thirties who had recovered from COVID-19.

Here the CDR3 DNA reads TGTGCCAGCAGCTTAGAGGGGGTGGGCTCTGGAAACACCATATATTTT. It is translated as CASSLEGVGSGNTIYF. V and J are TRBV7-2 and TRBJ1-3, with D maybe TRBD1 (6 bases). The germline V and J ends were trimmed by 1 base and 0 bases, with 10 bases remaining between them. This CDR3 region has 16 residues. The germline V gene has CDR1 SGHTA and CDR2 FQGNSA.

The rearrangement joins TRBV19 to TRBJ1-2, with D perhaps TRBD1 (5 bases). Per the germline V gene, CDR1 is LNHDA and CDR2 is SQIVND (reference sequence). Trimming shortened V by 5 bases and J by 3 bases, and 10 bases separated the two germline ends. The CDR3 loop spans 13 amino acids. The CDR3 sequence: CASSDSRYYGYTF. The DNA for the CDR3 is TGTGCCAGTAGTGACAGCCGATACTATGGCTACACCTTC.

The DNA of the CDR3 is TGCGCCAGCAGCTTGGCCTGGGCAGGCTCTGGAAACACCATATATTTT. It codes for CASSLAWAGSGNTIYF. J is TRBJ1-3 and V is TRBV5-1, with unresolved D. V was pared by 0 bases and J by 0 bases, with 10 bases between. From germline, CDR1 is SGHRS and CDR2 YFSETQ. The CDR3 has 16 residues.

V and J are TRBV28 and TRBJ1-2, with a possible D match to TRBD1 (6 bases). V lost 5 bases and J lost 1, with 14 bases in between. Germline CDR1 reads MDHEN; CDR2 reads SYDVKM. CDR3 length: 15 residues. The CDR3, as DNA: TGTGCCAGCAGTCCGGACAGAAAGATTAACTATGGCTACACCTTC. Translation: CASSPDRKINYGYTF.

The chain uses TRBV4-3 and TRBJ1-3; D call uncertain. The CDR3 contains 16 residues. Germline V gives CDR1 LGHNA, CDR2 YSLEER. Trimming removed 0 bases from V and 0 bases from J, with 9 bases in between. The CDR3 loop is CASSQDHQISGNTIYF. CDR3 coding DNA: TGCGCCAGCAGCCAAGATCATCAGATCTCTGGAAACACCATATATTTT.

The rearrangement links TRBV7-8 to TRBJ1-1; no reliable D call. Per germline, CDR1 SGHVS and CDR2 FQNEAQ. V lost 1 base and J lost 5, with 17 bases in between. This CDR3 has 16 amino acids. The CDR3 bases are TGTGCCAGCAGCTTAGGAGGTCCGGTCGGCGGGACTGAAGCTTTCTTT. It yields the protein CASSLGGPVGGTEAFF.

The CDR3 reads CASGLAGAGEQYF. As DNA, the CDR3 is TGTGCCAGCGGACTAGCGGGAGCCGGCGAGCAGTACTTC. J is TRBJ2-7 and V is TRBV7-6, with 13 nucleotides matching TRBD2. With 8 bases clipped from V and 6 bases from J, the junction kept 4 bases outside the gene matches. This CDR3 contains 13 residues. Per germline, CDR1 SGHVS and CDR2 FNYEAQ. The full variable domain, with the rest looked up from reference TRBV7-6 and TRBJ2-7, is GAGVSQSPRYKVTKRGQDVALRCDPISGHVSLYWYRQALGQGPEFLTYFNYEAQQDKSGLPNDRFSAERPEGSISTLTIQRTEQRDSAMYRCASGLAGAGEQYFGPGTRLTVT.

The CDR3 nucleotides read TGTGCCAGCAGTTTATCTGACAGGGTGGGCTACACCTTC. As protein: CASSLSDRVGYTF. This chain connects TRBV27 to TRBJ1-2; 7 bases match TRBD1. The CDR3 is made up of 13 amino acids. Germline V gene data show CDR1 as MNHEY and CDR2 as SMNVEV (reference sequence). The ends lost 0 bases at V and 8 bases at J; junction bases unmatched: 3.

The table lists this clone with a count of one. The chain uses TRBV5-5 and TRBJ1-2; D gene ambiguous. In germline, CDR1 is SGHKS, CDR2 YYEKEE (reference sequence). V was pared by 0 bases and J by 6 bases, with 12 bases between. The length of the CDR3 is 14 residues. CDR3 amino acids: CASSLEMGGDGYTF. In DNA form, the CDR3 reads TGTGCCAGCAGCTTGGAAATGGGAGGCGATGGCTACACCTTC.

The V and J genes are TRBV10-3 and TRBJ2-7; a weak D match, TRBD1 (5 bases). CDR3 length equals 14 residues. V was cut by 4 bases and J by 4 bases, with 14 bases left in between. Germline V gene lookup returns CDR1 ENHRY and CDR2 SYGVKD. The CDR3 protein is CAISAPGNGYEQYF. The CDR3 nucleotides read TGTGCCATCAGTGCCCCAGGGAATGGTTACGAGCAGTACTTC.

The rearrangement uses TRBV24-1 and TRBJ2-3, with unresolved D. Looked up from germline, CDR1 is KGHDR and CDR2 is SFDVKD. The CDR3 extends over 14 amino acids. Trimming cost V 5 bases and J 2 bases, with 10 bases left between them. DNA of the CDR3: TGTGCCACCAGTGTATCCGGGTACACAGATACGCAGTATTTT. Translated, it gives CATSVSGYTDTQYF.

The rearrangement joins TRBV2 to TRBJ2-3; D is unresolved. Germline V gene data show CDR1 as SNHLY and CDR2 as FYNNEI. Trimming stripped 8 bases from V and 6 bases from J, with 12 bases between. CDR3 length: 12 amino acids. CDR3 region: CASLAKRDTQYF. The CDR3 bases are TGTGCCAGCTTAGCAAAACGGGATACGCAGTATTTT.

The chain uses TRBV9 and TRBJ1-5, with unresolved D. Germline V CDR1 and CDR2: SGDLS, YYNGEE. The CDR3 is made up of 14 amino acids. The V end was cut by 0 bases, the J end by 0 bases, with 4 bases between. CDR3 protein: CASSVGSSNQPQHF. The CDR3 bases are TGTGCCAGCAGCGTAGGCAGTAGCAATCAGCCCCAGCATTTT.

V is TRBV9 and J is TRBJ2-1; TRBD1 matches at 10 bases. Per the germline V gene, CDR1 is SGDLS and CDR2 is YYNGEE. V was clipped by 3 bases and J by 8 bases; unmatched bases: 8. This CDR3 comprises 15 residues. The CDR3 loop is CASSAGTGERDEQFF. In nucleotides, the CDR3 is TGTGCCAGCAGCGCCGGGACAGGGGAGAGGGATGAGCAGTTCTTC.

V is TRBV4-3 and J is TRBJ2-7, with D perhaps matching TRBD1 (5 bases). Trimming cost V 1 base and J 2 bases, with 6 bases left between them. This CDR3 is 13 amino acids long. Germline V gene lookup returns CDR1 LGHNA and CDR2 YSLEER. This CDR3 reads CASSQARAYEQYF. In DNA, the CDR3 is TGCGCCAGCAGCCAAGCCAGGGCCTACGAGCAGTACTTC.

The chain employs TRBV4-2 and TRBJ2-7, with 11 bases lining up with TRBD2. V lost 4 bases, J lost 5 bases, and 7 bases stayed unmatched. From germline, CDR1 is LGHNA and CDR2 YNFKEQ. The CDR3 spans 15 residues. Written as DNA, the CDR3 is TGTGCCAGCAGCCTCACTAGCGGGAGTACCAACGAGCAGTACTTC. Amino acids: CASSLTSGSTNEQYF.